This T cell receptor beta chain was sequenced in a study of blood T cells in healthy people across ages. Study observations and caveats: Strong correlation linked observed beta diversity and percent naive T cells. Naive CD4+ cell counts and diversity both ran higher in long-lived than in aged donors.

A second about 7 to 12 cycle PCR used barcoded and J-beta primers. TCRdb redid the calling of the 5' RACE reads with MiXCR, one entry per CDR3 protein. The data show some 1,500,000 distinct CDR3 sequences, approximately 42% seen once. There are 11 residues in the CDR3. Germline V gene data show CDR1 as MNHEY and CDR2 as SVGEGT. The V gene lost 6 bases and the J gene lost 16 bases, with 15 bases spanning the gap. Comment on this clonotype: Its specificity is not known.

This chain links TRBV6-2 or TRBV6-3 with TRBJ1-4; maybe TRBD1 (5 bases). This receptor was taken from a woman aged 18-29 years in good health. Specimen: blood. The CDR3 here is CASSNRRYPFF. The CDR3 DNA reads as TGTGCCAGCAGCAACAGGCGATACCCGTTTTTT.